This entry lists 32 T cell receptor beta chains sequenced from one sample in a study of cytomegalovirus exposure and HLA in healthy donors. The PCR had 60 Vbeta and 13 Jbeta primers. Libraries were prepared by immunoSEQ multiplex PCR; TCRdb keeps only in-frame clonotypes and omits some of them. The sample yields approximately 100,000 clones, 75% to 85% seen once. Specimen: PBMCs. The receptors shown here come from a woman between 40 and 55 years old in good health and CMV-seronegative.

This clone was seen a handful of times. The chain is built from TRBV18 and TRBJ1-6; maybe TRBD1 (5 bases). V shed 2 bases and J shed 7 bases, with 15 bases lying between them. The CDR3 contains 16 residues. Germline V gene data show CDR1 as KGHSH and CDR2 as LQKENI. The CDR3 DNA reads TGTGCCAGCTCACCAGGGGGGAGGCAGAGAAATTCACCCCTCCACTTT. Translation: CASSPGGRQRNSPLHF.

The CDR3 sequence is CASSQSGNTEAFF. The CDR3 DNA reads as TGCGCCAGCAGTCAGTCCGGGAACACTGAAGCTTTCTTT. The chain joins TRBV23-1 to TRBJ1-1; D gene ambiguous. TRBV23-1 is annotated as an ORF whose role is uncertain. The CDR3 is 13 residues long. V was trimmed by 3 bases and J by 1 base, leaving 6 bases between them.

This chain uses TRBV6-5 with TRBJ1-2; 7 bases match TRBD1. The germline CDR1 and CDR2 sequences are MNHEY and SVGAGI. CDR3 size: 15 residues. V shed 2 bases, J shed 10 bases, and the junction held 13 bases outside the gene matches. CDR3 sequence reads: CASSYKYGTVNDYTF. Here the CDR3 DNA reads TGTGCCAGCAGTTACAAGTACGGGACAGTTAATGACTACACCTTC.

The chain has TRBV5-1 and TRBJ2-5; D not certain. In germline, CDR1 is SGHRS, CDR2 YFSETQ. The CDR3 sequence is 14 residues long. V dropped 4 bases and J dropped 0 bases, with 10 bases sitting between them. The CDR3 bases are TGCGCCAGCAGCCAAGACACAGACCAAGAGACCCAGTACTTC. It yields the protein CASSQDTDQETQYF.

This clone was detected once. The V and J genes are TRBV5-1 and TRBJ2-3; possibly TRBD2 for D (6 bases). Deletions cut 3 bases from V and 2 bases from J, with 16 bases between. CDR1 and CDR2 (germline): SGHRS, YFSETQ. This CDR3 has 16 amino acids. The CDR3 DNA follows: TGCGCCAGCAGCTACGAACCTGGACTATACACAGATACGCAGTATTTT. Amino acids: CASSYEPGLYTDTQYF.

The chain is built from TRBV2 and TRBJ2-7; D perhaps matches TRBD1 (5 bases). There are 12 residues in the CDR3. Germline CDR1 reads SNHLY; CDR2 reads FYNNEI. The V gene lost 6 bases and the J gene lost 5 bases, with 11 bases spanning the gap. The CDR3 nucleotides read TGTGCCAGCAGACAGGTTGGGGACGAGCAGTACTTC. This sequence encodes CASRQVGDEQYF.

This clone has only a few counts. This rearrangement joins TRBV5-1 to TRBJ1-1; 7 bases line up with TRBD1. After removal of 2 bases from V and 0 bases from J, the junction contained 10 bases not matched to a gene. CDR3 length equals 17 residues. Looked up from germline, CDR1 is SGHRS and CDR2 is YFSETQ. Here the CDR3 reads CASSLGGTVPMNTEAFF. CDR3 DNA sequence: TGCGCCAGCAGCTTAGGTGGGACAGTTCCCATGAACACTGAAGCTTTCTTT.

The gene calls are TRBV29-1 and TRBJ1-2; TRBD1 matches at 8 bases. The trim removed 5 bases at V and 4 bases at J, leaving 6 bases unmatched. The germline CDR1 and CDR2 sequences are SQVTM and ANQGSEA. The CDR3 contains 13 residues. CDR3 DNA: TGCAGCGTTATTTCAGGGGGCGGCTATGGCTACACCTTC. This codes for CSVISGGGYGYTF. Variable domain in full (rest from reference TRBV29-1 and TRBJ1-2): SAVISQKPSRDICQRGTSLTIQCQVDSQVTMMFWYRQQPGQSLTLIATANQGSEATYESGFVIDKFPISRPNLTFSTLTVSNMSPEDSSIYLCSVISGGGYGYTFGSGTRLTVV.

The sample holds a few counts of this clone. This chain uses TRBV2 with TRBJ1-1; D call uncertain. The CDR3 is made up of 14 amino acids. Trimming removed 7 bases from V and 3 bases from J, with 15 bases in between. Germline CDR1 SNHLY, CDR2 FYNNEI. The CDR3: CASKSGHSDTEAFF. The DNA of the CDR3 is TGTGCCAGCAAATCAGGCCACTCCGACACTGAAGCTTTCTTT.

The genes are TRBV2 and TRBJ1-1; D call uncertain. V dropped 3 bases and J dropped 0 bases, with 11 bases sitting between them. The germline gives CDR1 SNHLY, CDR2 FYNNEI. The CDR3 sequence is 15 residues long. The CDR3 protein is CASSDSGDMNTEAFF. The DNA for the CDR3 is TGTGCCAGCAGTGACTCCGGGGATATGAACACTGAAGCTTTCTTT.

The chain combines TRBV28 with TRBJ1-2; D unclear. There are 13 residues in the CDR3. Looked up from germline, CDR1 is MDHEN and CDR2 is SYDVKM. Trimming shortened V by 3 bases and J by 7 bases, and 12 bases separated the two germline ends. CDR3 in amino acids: CASSLKGRGGYTF. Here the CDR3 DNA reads TGTGCCAGCAGTTTGAAAGGGCGGGGTGGCTACACCTTC.

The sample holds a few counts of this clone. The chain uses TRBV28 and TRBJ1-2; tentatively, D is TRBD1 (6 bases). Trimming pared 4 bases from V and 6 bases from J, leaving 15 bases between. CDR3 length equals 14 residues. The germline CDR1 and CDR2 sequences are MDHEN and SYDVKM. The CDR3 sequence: CASSSVDQGNGYTF. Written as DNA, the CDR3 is TGTGCCAGCAGTTCAGTTGACCAGGGGAATGGCTACACCTTC.

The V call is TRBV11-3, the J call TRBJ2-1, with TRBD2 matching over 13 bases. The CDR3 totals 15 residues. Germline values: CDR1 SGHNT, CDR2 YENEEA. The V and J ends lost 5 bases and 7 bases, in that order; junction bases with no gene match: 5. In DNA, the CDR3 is TGTGCCAGCAGCCCCCGGACTAGCGGGGGTAATGAGCAGTTCTTC. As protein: CASSPRTSGGNEQFF.

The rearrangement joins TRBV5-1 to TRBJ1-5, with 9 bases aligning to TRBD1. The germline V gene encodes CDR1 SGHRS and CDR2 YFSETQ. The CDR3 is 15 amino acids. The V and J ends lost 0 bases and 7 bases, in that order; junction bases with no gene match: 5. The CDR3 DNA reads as TGCGCCAGCAGCTTGGGGGGACAGGGTCGACAGCCCCAGCATTTT. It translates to CASSLGGQGRQPQHF.

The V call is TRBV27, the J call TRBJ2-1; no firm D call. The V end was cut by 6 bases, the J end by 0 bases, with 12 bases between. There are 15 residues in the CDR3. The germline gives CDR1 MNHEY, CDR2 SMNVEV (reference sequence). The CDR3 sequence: CASSINPYSYNEQFF. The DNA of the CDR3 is TGTGCCAGCAGCATAAACCCCTACTCCTACAATGAGCAGTTCTTC.

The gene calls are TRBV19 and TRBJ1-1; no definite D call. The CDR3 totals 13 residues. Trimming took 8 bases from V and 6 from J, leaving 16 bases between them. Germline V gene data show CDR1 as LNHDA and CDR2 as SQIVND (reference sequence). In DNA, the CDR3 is TGTGCCAGTTCGTTTTCAGGAAGACCTGAAGCTTTCTTT. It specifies CASSFSGRPEAFF.

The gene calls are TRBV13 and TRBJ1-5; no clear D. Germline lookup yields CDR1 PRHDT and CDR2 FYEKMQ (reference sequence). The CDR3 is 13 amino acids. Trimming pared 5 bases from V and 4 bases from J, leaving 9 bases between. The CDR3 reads CASSLSRNQPQHF. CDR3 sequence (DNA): TGTGCCAGCAGCCTATCGCGAAATCAGCCCCAGCATTTT.

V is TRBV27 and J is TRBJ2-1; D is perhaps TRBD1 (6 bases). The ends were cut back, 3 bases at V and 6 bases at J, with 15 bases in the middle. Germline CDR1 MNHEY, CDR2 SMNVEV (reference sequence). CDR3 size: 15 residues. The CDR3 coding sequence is TGTGCCAGCAGTTTGGAACAGGGTTGGGCCAATGAGCAGTTCTTC. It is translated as CASSLEQGWANEQFF.

CDR3 sequence (DNA): TGCGCCAGCAGCTTGACGGGAGCAACCTACAATGAGCAGTTCTTC. Its protein is CASSLTGATYNEQFF. The chain uses TRBV5-1 and TRBJ2-1, with TRBD2 as a possible D gene (6 bases). The V end was cut by 1 base, the J end by 2 bases, with 10 bases between. CDR3 length: 15 residues. Germline CDR1 reads SGHRS; CDR2 reads YFSETQ.

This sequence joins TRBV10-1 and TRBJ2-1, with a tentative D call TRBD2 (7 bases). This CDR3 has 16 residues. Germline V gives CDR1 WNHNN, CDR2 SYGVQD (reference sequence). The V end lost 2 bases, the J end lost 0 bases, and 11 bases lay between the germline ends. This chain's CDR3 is CASSERGGSSYNEQFF. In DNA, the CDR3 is TGCGCCAGCAGTGAGAGGGGGGGGAGCTCCTACAATGAGCAGTTCTTC.

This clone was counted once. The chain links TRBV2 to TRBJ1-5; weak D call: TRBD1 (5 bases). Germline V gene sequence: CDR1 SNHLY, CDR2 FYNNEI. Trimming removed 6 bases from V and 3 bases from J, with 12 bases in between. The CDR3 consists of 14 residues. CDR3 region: CASREGPYNQPQHF. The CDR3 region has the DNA TGTGCCAGCAGGGAGGGACCGTACAATCAGCCCCAGCATTTT.

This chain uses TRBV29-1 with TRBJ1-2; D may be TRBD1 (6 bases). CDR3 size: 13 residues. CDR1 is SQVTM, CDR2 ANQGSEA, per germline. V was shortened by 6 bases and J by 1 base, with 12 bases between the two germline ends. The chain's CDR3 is CSVIGQSNYGYTF. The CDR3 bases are TGCAGCGTCATCGGACAGAGTAACTATGGCTACACCTTC.

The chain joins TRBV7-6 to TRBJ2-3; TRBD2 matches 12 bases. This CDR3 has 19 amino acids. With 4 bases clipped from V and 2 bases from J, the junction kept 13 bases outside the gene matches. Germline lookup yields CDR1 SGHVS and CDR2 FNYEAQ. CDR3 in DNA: TGTGCCAGCAGCTCTCAAACTAGCGGGGGGCACGGGTACACAGATACGCAGTATTTT. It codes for CASSSQTSGGHGYTDTQYF.

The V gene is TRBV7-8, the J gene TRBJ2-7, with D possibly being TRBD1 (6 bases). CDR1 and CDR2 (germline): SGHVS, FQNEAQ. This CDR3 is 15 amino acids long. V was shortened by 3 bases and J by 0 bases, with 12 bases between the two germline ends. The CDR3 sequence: CASSFIQGYSYEQYF. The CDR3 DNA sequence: TGTGCCAGCAGCTTCATACAGGGATACTCCTACGAGCAGTACTTC.

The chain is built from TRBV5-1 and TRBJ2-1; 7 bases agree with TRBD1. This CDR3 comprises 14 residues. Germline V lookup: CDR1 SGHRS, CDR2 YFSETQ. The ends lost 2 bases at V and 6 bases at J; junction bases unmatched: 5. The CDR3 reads CASSLTGAGNEQFF. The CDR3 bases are TGCGCCAGCAGCTTAACAGGGGCAGGCAATGAGCAGTTCTTC. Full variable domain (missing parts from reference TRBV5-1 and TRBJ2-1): KAGVTQTPRYLIKTRGQQVTLSCSPISGHRSVSWYQQTPGQGLQFLFEYFSETQRNKGNFPGRFSGRQFSNSRSEMNVSTLELGDSALYLCASSLTGAGNEQFFGPGTRLTVL.

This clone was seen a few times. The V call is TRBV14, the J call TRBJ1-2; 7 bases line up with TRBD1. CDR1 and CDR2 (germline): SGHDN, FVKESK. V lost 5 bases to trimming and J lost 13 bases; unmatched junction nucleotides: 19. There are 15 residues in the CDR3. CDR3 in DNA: TGTGCCAGCAGCTCCCCCGGGACAGCGTCCCCCCGGCCCACCTTC. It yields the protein CASSSPGTASPRPTF.

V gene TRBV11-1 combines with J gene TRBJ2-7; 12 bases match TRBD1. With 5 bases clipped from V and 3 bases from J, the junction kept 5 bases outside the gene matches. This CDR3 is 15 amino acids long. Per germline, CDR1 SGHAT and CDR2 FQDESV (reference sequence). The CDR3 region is CASSLGTGGFYEQYF. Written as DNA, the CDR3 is TGTGCCAGCAGCCTCGGGACAGGGGGCTTCTACGAGCAGTACTTC. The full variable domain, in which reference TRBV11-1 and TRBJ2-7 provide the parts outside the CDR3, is EAEVAQSPRYKITEKSQAVAFWCDPISGHATLYWYRQILGQGPELLVQFQDESVVDDSQLPKDRFSAERLKGVDSTLKIQPAELGDSAMYLCASSLGTGGFYEQYFGPGTRLTVT.

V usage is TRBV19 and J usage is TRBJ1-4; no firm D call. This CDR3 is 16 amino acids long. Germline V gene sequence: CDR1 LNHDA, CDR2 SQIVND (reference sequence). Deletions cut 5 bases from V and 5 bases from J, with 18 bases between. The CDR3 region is CASSPPSGFRNEKLFF. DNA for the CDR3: TGTGCCAGTAGTCCCCCCTCGGGGTTTCGGAATGAAAAACTGTTTTTT. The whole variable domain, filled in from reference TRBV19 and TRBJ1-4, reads DGGITQSPKYLFRKEGQNVTLSCEQNLNHDAMYWYRQDPGQGLRLIYYSQIVNDFQKGDIAEGYSVSREKKESFPLTVTSAQKNPTAFYLCASSPPSGFRNEKLFFGSGTQLSVL.

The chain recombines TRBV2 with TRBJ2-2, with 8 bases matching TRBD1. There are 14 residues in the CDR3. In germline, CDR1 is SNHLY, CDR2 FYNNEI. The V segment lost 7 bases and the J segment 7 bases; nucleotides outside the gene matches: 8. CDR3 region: CASTGVRGHGELFF. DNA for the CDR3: TGTGCCAGCACAGGGGTCAGGGGGCACGGGGAGCTGTTTTTT.

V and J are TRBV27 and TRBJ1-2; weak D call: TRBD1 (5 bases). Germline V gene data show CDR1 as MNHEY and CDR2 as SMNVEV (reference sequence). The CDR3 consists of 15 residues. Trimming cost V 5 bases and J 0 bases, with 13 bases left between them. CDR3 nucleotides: TGTGCCAGCAGTCCGGCGGGGCTGCCTAACTATGGCTACACCTTC. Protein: CASSPAGLPNYGYTF.

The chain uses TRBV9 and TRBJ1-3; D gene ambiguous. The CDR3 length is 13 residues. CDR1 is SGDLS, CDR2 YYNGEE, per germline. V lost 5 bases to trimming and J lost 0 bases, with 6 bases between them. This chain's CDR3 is CASSQLSGNTIYF. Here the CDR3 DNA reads TGTGCCAGCAGTCAACTCTCTGGAAACACCATATATTTT.

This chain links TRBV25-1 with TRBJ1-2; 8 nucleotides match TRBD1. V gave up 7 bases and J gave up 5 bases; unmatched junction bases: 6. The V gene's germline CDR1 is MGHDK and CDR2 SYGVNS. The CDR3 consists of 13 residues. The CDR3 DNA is TGTGCCAGCATCTCTAACAGGGGGTATGGCTACACCTTC. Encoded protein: CASISNRGYGYTF.